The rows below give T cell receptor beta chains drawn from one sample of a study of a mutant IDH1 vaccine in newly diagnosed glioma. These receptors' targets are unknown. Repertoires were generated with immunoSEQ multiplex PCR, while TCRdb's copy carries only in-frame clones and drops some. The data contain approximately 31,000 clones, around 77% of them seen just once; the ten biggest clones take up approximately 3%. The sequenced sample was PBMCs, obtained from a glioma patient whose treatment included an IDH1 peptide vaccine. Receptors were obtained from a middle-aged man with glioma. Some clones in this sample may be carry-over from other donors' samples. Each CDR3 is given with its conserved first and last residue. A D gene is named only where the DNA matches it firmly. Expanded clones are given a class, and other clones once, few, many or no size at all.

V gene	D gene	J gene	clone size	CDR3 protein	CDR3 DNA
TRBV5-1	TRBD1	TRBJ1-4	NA	CASSEKSGQGFEKLFF	TGCGCCAGCAGCGAAAAATCGGGACAGGGCTTCGAAAAACTGTTTTTT
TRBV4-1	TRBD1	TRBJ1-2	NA	CASSQGTLTGDGYTF	TGCGCCAGCAGCCAGGGTACCTTGACAGGGGATGGCTACACCTTC
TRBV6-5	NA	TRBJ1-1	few	CASTSDSVNTEAFF	TGTGCCAGCACCTCGGACAGTGTGAACACTGAAGCTTTCTTT
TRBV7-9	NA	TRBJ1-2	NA	CASSLPGGRDGYTF	TGTGCCAGCAGCCTCCCGGGGGGGAGGGATGGCTACACCTTC
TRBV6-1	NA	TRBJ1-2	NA	CASSEALPGFGYTF	TGTGCCAGCAGTGAAGCGCTTCCAGGGTTTGGCTACACCTTC
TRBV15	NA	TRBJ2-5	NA	CATVRRQIVTQYF	TGTGCCACCGTAAGAAGACAAATCGTGACCCAGTACTTC
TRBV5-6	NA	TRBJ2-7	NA	CASVLAGDEQYF	TGTGCCAGCGTCCTAGCTGGCGACGAGCAGTACTTC
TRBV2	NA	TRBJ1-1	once	CASSGMVYGTEAFF	TGTGCCAGCAGTGGTATGGTGTACGGGACTGAAGCTTTCTTT
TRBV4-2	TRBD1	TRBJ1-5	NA	CASSVGQGALISNQPQHF	TGTGCCAGCAGCGTAGGACAGGGGGCGCTTATAAGCAATCAGCCCCAGCATTTT
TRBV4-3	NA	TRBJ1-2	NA	CASSQDPRGAVGGYTF	TGCGCCAGCAGCCAAGATCCCAGGGGCGCCGTGGGTGGCTACACCTTC
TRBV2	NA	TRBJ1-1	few	CASSGSEHTEAFF	TGTGCCAGCAGTGGGTCGGAGCACACTGAAGCTTTCTTT
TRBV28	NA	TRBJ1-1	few	CASRSQGTMGEAFF	TGTGCCAGCAGGTCCCAGGGCACAATGGGTGAAGCTTTCTTT
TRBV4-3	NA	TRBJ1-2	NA	CASSQNRGEGGYTF	TGCGCCAGCAGCCAAAACCGAGGGGAGGGTGGCTACACCTTC
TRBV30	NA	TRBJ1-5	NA	CAWSPDRNDQPQHF	TGTGCCTGGAGCCCCGACAGGAACGATCAGCCCCAGCATTTT
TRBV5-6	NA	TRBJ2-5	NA	CASSFLGGETQYF	TGTGCCAGCAGCTTTCTAGGGGGGGAGACCCAGTACTTC
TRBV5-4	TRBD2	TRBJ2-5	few	CASSLGAGGQTQYF	TGTGCCAGCAGCTTGGGAGCGGGGGGTCAGACCCAGTACTTC
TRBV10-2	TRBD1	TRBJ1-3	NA	CATGGDRGARAGNTIYF	TGCGCCACCGGTGGGGACAGGGGGGCTCGGGCTGGAAACACCATATATTTT
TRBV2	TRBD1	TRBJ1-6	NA	CASRLDRGRTSSYNSPLHF	TGTGCCAGCAGGCTTGACAGGGGTCGGACTAGCTCCTATAATTCACCCCTCCACTTT
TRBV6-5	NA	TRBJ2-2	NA	CARYTGELFF	TGTGCCCGCTACACCGGGGAGCTGTTTTTT
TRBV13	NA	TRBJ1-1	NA	CASSLRGKGSPAFF	TGTGCCAGCAGCTTACGGGGTAAAGGGTCCCCGGCTTTCTTT
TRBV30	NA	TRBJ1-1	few	CAWVYGGMNTEAFF	TGTGCCTGGGTGTACGGAGGAATGAACACTGAAGCTTTCTTT
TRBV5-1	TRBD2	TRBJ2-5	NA	CASSLGVAGGQETQYF	TGCGCCAGCAGCTTGGGAGTAGCGGGGGGACAAGAGACCCAGTACTTC
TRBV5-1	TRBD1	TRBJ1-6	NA	CASRDTGASYNSPLHF	TGCGCCAGCAGGGATACAGGGGCCTCCTATAATTCACCCCTCCACTTT
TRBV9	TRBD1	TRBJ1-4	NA	CASSATWTGGEKLFF	TGTGCCAGCAGCGCCACTTGGACAGGGGGAGAAAAACTGTTTTTT
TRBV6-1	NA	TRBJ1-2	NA	CANSPRGARGYTF	TGTGCCAACTCACCCCGGGGGGCCCGGGGCTACACCTTC
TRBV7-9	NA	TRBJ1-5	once	CASSLVRAGEGYNQPQHF	TGTGCCAGCAGCTTAGTCAGGGCAGGGGAAGGGTACAATCAGCCCCAGCATTTT
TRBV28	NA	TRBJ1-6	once	CASCNRDAYSPLHF	TGTGCCAGCTGCAACCGGGACGCCTATTCACCCCTCCACTTT
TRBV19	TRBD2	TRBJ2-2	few	CASSRLAGGRSGELFF	TGTGCCAGTAGTCGACTAGCGGGGGGGCGATCCGGGGAGCTGTTTTTT
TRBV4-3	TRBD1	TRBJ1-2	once	CASSQDQGVYGYTF	TGCGCCAGCAGCCAAGATCAGGGGGTCTATGGCTACACCTTC
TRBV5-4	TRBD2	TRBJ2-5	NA	CASSSGTKQETQYF	TGTGCCAGCAGCTCGGGGACTAAGCAAGAGACCCAGTACTTC
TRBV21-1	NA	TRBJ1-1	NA	CASSKETPEQGPGAFF	TGTGCCAGCAGCAAAGAAACCCCGGAACAGGGGCCCGGGGCTTTCTTT
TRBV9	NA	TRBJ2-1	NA	CASSPEGARAWFF	TGTGCCAGCAGCCCAGAAGGGGCTAGGGCCTGGTTCTTC
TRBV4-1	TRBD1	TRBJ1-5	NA	CASSQSDRGIYNQPQHF	TGCGCCAGCAGCCAGAGCGACAGGGGGATATACAATCAGCCCCAGCATTTT
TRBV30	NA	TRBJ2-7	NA	CAGRDLREQYF	TGTGCCGGCCGGGACCTTCGGGAGCAGTACTTC
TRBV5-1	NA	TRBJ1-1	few	CASSFEGKSNTEAFF	TGCGCCAGCAGCTTCGAGGGAAAATCGAACACTGAAGCTTTCTTT
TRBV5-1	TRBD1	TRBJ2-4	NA	CASSLGTGWDIQYF	TGCGCCAGCAGCTTGGGGACAGGGTGGGACATTCAGTACTTC
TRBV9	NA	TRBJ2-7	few	CASSLGGGDEQYF	TGTGCCAGCAGCCTAGGGGGAGGCGACGAGCAGTACTTC
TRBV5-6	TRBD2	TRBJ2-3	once	CASSLNLAGGQDTQYF	TGTGCCAGCAGCTTGAACCTAGCGGGGGGGCAAGATACGCAGTATTTT
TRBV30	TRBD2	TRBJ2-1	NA	CAWSGGLAGTNEQFF	TGTGCCTGGAGTGGAGGACTAGCGGGGACCAATGAGCAGTTCTTC
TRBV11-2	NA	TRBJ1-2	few	CASSQGYYGYTF	TGTGCCAGCAGCCAAGGGTACTATGGCTACACCTTC
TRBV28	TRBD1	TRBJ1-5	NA	CASSLTGVNQPQHF	TGTGCCAGCAGTCTGACAGGGGTAAATCAGCCCCAGCATTTT
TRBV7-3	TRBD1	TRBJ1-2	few	CASSYDRGGYGYTF	TGTGCCAGCAGCTACGACAGGGGCGGCTATGGCTACACCTTC
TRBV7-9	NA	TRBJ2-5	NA	CASSPGGGRETQYF	TGTGCCAGCAGCCCCGGAGGGGGGCGAGAGACCCAGTACTTC
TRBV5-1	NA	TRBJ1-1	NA	CASSYRENFEAFF	TGCGCCAGCAGCTACAGGGAAAACTTTGAAGCTTTCTTT
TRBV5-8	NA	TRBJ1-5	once	CASRSGRFNQPQHF	TGTGCCAGCAGATCGGGACGGTTCAATCAGCCCCAGCATTTT
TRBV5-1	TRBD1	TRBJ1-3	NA	CASSLTTAGTGASGNTIYF	TGCGCCAGCAGCTTGACGACCGCCGGGACAGGGGCTTCTGGAAACACCATATATTTT
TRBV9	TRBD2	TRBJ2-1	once	CASSVGSGGPTNNEQFF	TGTGCCAGCAGCGTAGGGAGCGGGGGGCCCACCAACAATGAGCAGTTCTTC
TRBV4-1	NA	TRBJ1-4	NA	CASSRVTTGEKLFF	TGCGCCAGCAGCCGAGTCACGACGGGTGAAAAACTGTTTTTT
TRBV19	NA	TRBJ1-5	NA	CASSISGNQPQHF	TGTGCCAGTAGTATAAGCGGCAATCAGCCCCAGCATTTT
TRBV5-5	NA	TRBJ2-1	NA	CASSLGDRTSYNEQFF	TGTGCCAGCAGCTTGGGAGACAGAACGTCCTACAATGAGCAGTTCTTC
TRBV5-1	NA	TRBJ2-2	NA	CASHGGRGVTGELFF	TGCGCCAGCCACGGGGGCCGAGGCGTTACCGGGGAGCTGTTTTTT
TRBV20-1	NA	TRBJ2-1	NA	CSASLSNEQFF	TGCAGTGCTAGCCTTAGCAATGAGCAGTTCTTC
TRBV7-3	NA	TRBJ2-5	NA	CASSLTGIQETQYF	TGTGCCAGCAGCTTAACGGGGATTCAGGAGACCCAGTACTTC
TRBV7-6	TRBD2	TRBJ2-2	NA	CASGTSGRTGELFF	TGTGCCAGCGGGACTAGCGGTCGCACCGGGGAGCTGTTTTTT
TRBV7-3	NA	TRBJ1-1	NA	CASSFQVNTEAFF	TGTGCCAGCAGCTTCCAAGTGAACACTGAAGCTTTCTTT
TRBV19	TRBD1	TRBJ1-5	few	CASSMGTVKNQPQHF	TGTGCCAGTAGTATGGGGACAGTCAAGAATCAGCCCCAGCATTTT
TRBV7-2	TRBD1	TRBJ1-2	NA	CASSFGAGQKFRGYTF	TGTGCCAGCAGCTTCGGGGCGGGACAGAAGTTCCGTGGCTACACCTTC
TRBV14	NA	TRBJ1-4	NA	CASSPGSGDEKLFF	TGTGCCAGCAGCCCAGGCTCAGGGGATGAAAAACTGTTTTTT
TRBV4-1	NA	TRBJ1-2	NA	CASSPGRYNYGYTF	TGCGCCAGCAGCCCGGGACGGTACAACTATGGCTACACCTTC